This T cell receptor (beta chain) was sequenced during a study of identical twins. TCRdb re-called the 5' RACE reads through MiXCR, storing one row per CDR3 protein. The table shows 500,000 or so distinct CDR3 sequences, with under 25% occurring only once. With respect to this clonotype: A much larger clone differs by one base, so this may be a read error.

The same data also contributed to another study, on T cells expressing NK-cell markers. In that study: Roughly 1.0-8% of CD8+ T cells in six or seven donors belonged to dominant NKG2C+ clonotypes.

Input material: CD4+ T cells sorted from blood. The clonotype originates from a woman between 18 and 30 years old in good health.

The DNA for the CDR3 is TGTGCCAGCAGCCCTGGGGCCAACGTCCTGACTTTC. Amino acid sequence: CASSPGANVLTF. The chain uses TRBV14 and TRBJ2-6; D uncertain. V was clipped by 4 bases and J by 2 bases, with 0 bases between them. CDR1 and CDR2 from the germline V gene are SGHDN and FVKESK. The CDR3 loop spans 12 amino acids.